This T cell receptor beta chain was sequenced for a study of PD-L1 blockade in urothelial cancer. Background on the study: Blood analysis was done at 3 weeks (second dose) and 6 weeks after treatment began. Across blood samples, T cells had a median count of about 150,000.

With regard to this clone: Its specificity is unknown.

Each PCR received spiked synthetic TCR analog templates. Sequencing was performed with immunoSEQ multiplex PCR; in TCRdb, only in-frame clones are kept and a portion is missing. The sample holds about 130,000 clones, about 82% seen once. CDR1 and CDR2 (germline): MNHEY, SMNVEV (reference sequence). The CDR3 runs to 17 residues. Losses at the gene ends were 5 bases for V and 4 bases for J; bases not matched to a gene: 10. Study findings and constraints: Patients who had durable benefit saw their tumor-associated blood clones expand more at 3 weeks.

This sample's time point: peripheral blood 6 weeks after treatment start. The rearrangement links TRBV27 to TRBJ2-7, with 14 bases fitting TRBD2. The source material was PBMCs, sampled around atezolizumab (anti-PD-L1) treatment. The receptor was derived from a man aged 50 or older with urothelial cancer. In DNA, the CDR3 is TGTGCCAGCAGTCCCCCGGGACTAGCGGGAGTTCCGTACGAGCAGTACTTC. Protein sequence: CASSPPGLAGVPYEQYF.